This passage covers 5 T cell receptor beta chains from one sample sequenced in a study of response to subunit inactivated influenza vaccine. TCRdb processed the RT-PCR reads anew with MiXCR; each CDR3 protein has one entry. The profile covers 550,000 to 650,000 distinct CDR3 sequences, with about 11% appearing a single time and about a tenth taken by the ten largest. This material consisted of PBMCs from blood, taken on the day of vaccination. These receptors were taken from a man aged 50 to 60 who received an inactivated influenza vaccine.

This clonotype came up many times. This chain connects TRBV12-3 or TRBV12-4 to TRBJ1-4; a possible D gene is TRBD1 (5 bases). The CDR3 totals 13 residues. V lost 6 bases and J 10 bases, leaving 15 bases between the germline ends. CDR3 residues: CASRTFGGGKLFF. The CDR3 DNA is TGTGCCAGCAGAACCTTTGGGGGGGGAAAACTGTTTTTT.

This clonotype was counted only a few times. CDR3 coding DNA: TGTGCCAGCACCAGCTTAAATCTAGCGGGAGTAAATAGGCACGAGCAGTACTTC. The encoded protein is CASTSLNLAGVNRHEQYF. The chain couples TRBV11-2 to TRBJ2-7, with 10 bases identical to TRBD2. Germline values: CDR1 SGHAT, CDR2 FQNNGV. The CDR3 totals 18 residues. V shed 7 bases, J shed 5 bases, and the junction held 20 bases outside the gene matches. Full variable domain (outside the CDR3, taken from reference TRBV11-2 and TRBJ2-7): EAGVAQSPRYKIIEKRQSVAFWCNPISGHATLYWYQQILGQGPKLLIQFQNNGVVDDSQLPKDRFSAERLKGVDSTLKIQPAKLEDSAVYLCASTSLNLAGVNRHEQYFGPGTRLTVT.

This clonotype was counted a few times. The J gene is TRBJ2-1, the V gene TRBV4-3; 11 bases fit TRBD2. CDR1 is LGHNA, CDR2 YSLEER, per germline. CDR3 length: 17 amino acids. Losses at the gene ends were 3 bases for V and 7 bases for J; bases not matched to a gene: 11. CDR3 sequence (DNA): TGCGCCAGCAGCCAGACACCCTTAGCGGGGGGGCGAAATGAGCAGTTCTTC. It yields the protein CASSQTPLAGGRNEQFF.

This clonotype was recorded at least ten times. The rearrangement uses TRBV7-3 and TRBJ2-3, with D unresolved. Germline values: CDR1 SGHTA, CDR2 FQGTGA. The V end was cut by 6 bases, the J end by 0 bases, with 7 bases between. The CDR3 is 13 amino acids. The CDR3 sequence is CASSFSSTDTQYF. CDR3 coding DNA: TGTGCCAGCAGTTTTTCTAGCACAGATACGCAGTATTTT. The whole variable domain, filled in from reference TRBV7-3 and TRBJ2-3, reads GAGVSQTPSNKVTEKGKYVELRCDPISGHTALYWYRQSLGQGPEFLIYFQGTGAADDSGLPNDRFFAVRPEGSVSTLKIQRTERGDSAVYLCASSFSSTDTQYFGPGTRLTVL.

This clonotype was counted between two and nine times. V is TRBV28 and J is TRBJ2-3; D unresolved. Germline values: CDR1 MDHEN, CDR2 SYDVKM. CDR3 length equals 16 residues. V lost 6 bases, J lost 6 bases, and 22 bases lay in between. The CDR3: CASSRAYGPHSDTQYF. The CDR3, as DNA: TGTGCCAGCAGCCGGGCCTATGGTCCGCACAGCGATACGCAGTATTTT.